Each of the 13 T cell receptor beta chains below was sequenced from the same sample in a study of blood T cell repertoires in COVID-19. Profiling relied on immunoSEQ multiplex PCR, and the TCRdb table lists in-frame clones only, not all of them. The table includes under 200,000 clones, 80% to 85% detected once. Sequencing was performed on PBMCs or T cells enriched from blood (not recorded which). The receptors originated from an older woman who had recovered from COVID-19.

The V call is TRBV19, the J call TRBJ1-6, with D perhaps TRBD1 (6 bases). Per germline, CDR1 LNHDA and CDR2 SQIVND (reference sequence). Trimming pared 6 bases from V and 10 bases from J, leaving 19 bases between. There are 15 residues in the CDR3. The CDR3 DNA sequence: TGTGCCAGTAGAAGAACAGGGTTGGAAGGGTCACCCCTCCACTTT. Translating it yields CASRRTGLEGSPLHF.

The rearrangement links TRBV27 to TRBJ2-7, with 7 bases identical to TRBD1. Losses at the gene ends were 1 base for V and 2 bases for J; bases not matched to a gene: 2. Germline CDR1 reads MNHEY; CDR2 reads SMNVEV (reference sequence). The CDR3 length is 14 residues. This CDR3 reads CASSLLQGAYEQYF. The CDR3 DNA follows: TGTGCCAGCAGTTTATTGCAGGGGGCCTACGAGCAGTACTTC.

This chain links TRBV9 with TRBJ1-3; tentatively, D is TRBD1 (5 bases). CDR3 length: 16 amino acids. Germline V gives CDR1 SGDLS, CDR2 YYNGEE. The V end was cut by 1 base, the J end by 0 bases, with 11 bases between. The CDR3 protein is CASSVSGGVSGNTIYF. The CDR3 coding sequence is TGTGCCAGCAGCGTATCTGGGGGGGTCTCTGGAAACACCATATATTTT.

This sequence joins TRBV20-1 and TRBJ2-7; weak D call: TRBD2 (5 bases). This CDR3 is built from 11 residues. In germline, CDR1 is DFQATT, CDR2 SNEGSKA (reference sequence). Trimming removed 7 bases from V and 3 bases from J, with 10 bases in between. The CDR3 is CSGDYNYEQYF. The DNA of the CDR3 is TGCAGTGGTGACTACAACTACGAGCAGTACTTC.

This chain uses TRBV3-1 (or the pseudogene TRBV3-2) with TRBJ2-4; 11 bases are shared with TRBD1. Losses at the gene ends were 5 bases for V and 1 base for J; bases not matched to a gene: 19. The germline V gene encodes CDR1 LGHDT and CDR2 YNNKEL (reference sequence). The CDR3 extends over 21 amino acids. The DNA of the CDR3 is TGTGCCAGCAGCAATACCGGGACAGGGGGTTCAGGAAATATGGCCAAAAACATTCAGTACTTC. It is translated as CASSNTGTGGSGNMAKNIQYF.

V gene TRBV19 combines with J gene TRBJ2-2; the match to TRBD1 covers 7 bases. Germline V gives CDR1 LNHDA, CDR2 SQIVND (reference sequence). The CDR3 loop spans 15 amino acids. V lost 6 bases, J lost 0 bases, and 4 bases stayed unmatched. The CDR3 protein is CASRQGETNTGELFF. In nucleotides, the CDR3 is TGTGCCAGTAGGCAGGGGGAAACGAACACCGGGGAGCTGTTTTTT.

This chain joins TRBV19 and TRBJ2-3; unclear D gene. The CDR3 contains 11 residues. V dropped 5 bases and J dropped 5 bases, with 5 bases sitting between them. Germline assignment: CDR1 LNHDA and CDR2 SQIVND (reference sequence). The CDR3 sequence: CASSPGDTQYF. CDR3 nucleotide sequence: TGTGCCAGTAGTCCCGGAGATACGCAGTATTTT.

The rearrangement joins TRBV10-3 to TRBJ2-7; maybe TRBD1 (5 bases). The CDR3 contains 12 residues. Germline V gene lookup returns CDR1 ENHRY and CDR2 SYGVKD. Trimming took off 4 bases at V and 3 bases at J, with 7 bases between the two ends. The CDR3 nucleotides read TGTGCCATCAGTGCGCAGGGCTACGAGCAGTACTTC. It is translated as CAISAQGYEQYF.

The chain carries TRBV14 and TRBJ1-1; D perhaps matches TRBD1 (6 bases). Trimming pared 4 bases from V and 5 bases from J, leaving 11 bases between. Germline-derived CDR1 and CDR2 are SGHDN and FVKESK. This CDR3 has 13 residues. The CDR3 is CASSPKGTTEAFF. The CDR3, as DNA: TGTGCCAGCAGCCCCAAGGGGACAACTGAAGCTTTCTTT.

The rearrangement joins TRBV6-4 to TRBJ1-2, with no clear D. The CDR3 loop spans 12 amino acids. CDR1 is MRHNA, CDR2 SNTAGT, per germline. Trimming pared 6 bases from V and 4 bases from J, leaving 9 bases between. The CDR3 region has the DNA TGTGCCAGCAGCCCCGCGGGCTATGGCTACACCTTC. This codes for CASSPAGYGYTF.

This clone came up a few times. The V gene is TRBV3-1 (or the pseudogene TRBV3-2), the J gene TRBJ1-2, with a possible D match to TRBD1 (6 bases). The CDR3 totals 13 residues. V was clipped by 5 bases and J by 4 bases, with 11 bases between them. Germline V gives CDR1 LGHDT, CDR2 YNNKEL (reference sequence). CDR3 DNA sequence: TGTGCCAGCAGCTACAGGGAGGGCTATGGCTACACCTTC. Its protein product is CASSYREGYGYTF.

V gene TRBV5-1 combines with J gene TRBJ1-2; no definite D call. CDR3 length: 18 amino acids. Germline V CDR1 and CDR2: SGHRS, YFSETQ. Trimming stripped 4 bases from V and 0 bases from J, with 22 bases between. As DNA, the CDR3 is TGCGCCAGCAGCACCTCCTGGCCCTCAAACGGGGCTAACTATGGCTACACCTTC. This encodes CASSTSWPSNGANYGYTF.

This chain uses TRBV16 with TRBJ1-3; D remains unclear. CDR1 and CDR2 from the germline V gene are KGHSY and FQNENV. CDR3 length: 17 residues. The germline V and J ends were trimmed by 1 base and 0 bases, with 13 bases remaining between them. The CDR3 loop is CASSQLVAPLSGNTIYF. For the CDR3, the DNA is TGTGCCAGCAGCCAATTGGTGGCCCCCCTCTCTGGAAACACCATATATTTT.